A single sample gave rise to the 16 T cell receptor beta chains below, sequenced in a study of persistence of HIV-infected CD4 T cells. Cells were stimulated with overlapping HIV-1 Gag 15-mer peptides. CD4+ T cells upregulating both CD40 ligand and CD69 were sorted as responding cells. Sequencing used immunoSEQ version 4 in survey mode. TCRdb's table, derived via immunoSEQ multiplex PCR, lists solely in-frame clones and lacks some. Of 23,000 or so clones listed, approximately 74% are singletons. No antigen has been assigned to these receptors. This material consisted of CD4+ T cells sorted from PBMCs after approximately 20-hour stimulation, taken from a patient who received antiretroviral therapy. Source of these receptors: an adult man with HIV who was CMV-seropositive.

V is TRBV3-1 (or the pseudogene TRBV3-2) and J is TRBJ1-2; a possible D gene is TRBD1 (5 bases). Germline loops: CDR1 LGHDT, CDR2 YNNKEL (reference sequence). This CDR3 region has 16 residues. V lost 1 base to trimming and J lost 0 bases, with 12 bases between them. DNA for the CDR3: TGTGCCAGCAGCCAAGTCATGAGGGGCGCTAACTATGGCTACACCTTC. This translates into CASSQVMRGANYGYTF.

This clone ranks as medium-sized. This rearrangement joins TRBV27 to TRBJ2-1; 11 positions match TRBD1. The V gene's germline CDR1 is MNHEY and CDR2 SMNVEV (reference sequence). The CDR3 consists of 18 residues. The V segment lost 1 base and the J segment 3 bases; nucleotides outside the gene matches: 8. The CDR3 DNA reads as TGTGCCAGCAGTTTATGGAAACTCGGGACAGGGGGCTACAATGAGCAGTTCTTC. This sequence encodes CASSLWKLGTGGYNEQFF.

CDR3 DNA: TGTGCCAGCGGGGGGGAGACCCAGTACTTC. Translated, it gives CASGGETQYF. The V call is TRBV6-5, the J call TRBJ2-5; a possible D gene is TRBD2 (6 bases). Trimming cost V 8 bases and J 5 bases, with 6 bases left between them. The CDR3 runs 10 residues. Germline V lookup: CDR1 MNHEY, CDR2 SVGAGI.

The chain is built from TRBV28 and TRBJ2-3; 11 bases are shared with TRBD2. The CDR3 is 15 residues long. The trim removed 5 bases at V and 2 bases at J, leaving 3 bases unmatched. The germline V gene has CDR1 MDHEN and CDR2 SYDVKM. The CDR3 protein is CASSLSGGVTDTQYF. The CDR3 DNA sequence: TGTGCCAGCAGTCTTAGCGGGGGGGTCACAGATACGCAGTATTTT.

The chain carries TRBV18 and TRBJ2-3, with D perhaps TRBD1 (6 bases). This CDR3 is 15 amino acids long. The ends were cut back, 4 bases at V and 2 bases at J, with 13 bases in the middle. The V gene's germline CDR1 is KGHSH and CDR2 LQKENI. DNA of the CDR3: TGTGCCAGCTCACTCGGTGGGGGCCCCACAGATACGCAGTATTTT. Protein: CASSLGGGPTDTQYF.

The chain couples TRBV2 to TRBJ2-3, with 7 bases matching TRBD2. Germline loops: CDR1 SNHLY, CDR2 FYNNEI. The trim removed 6 bases at V and 2 bases at J, leaving 11 bases unmatched. This CDR3 has 16 residues. CDR3 residues: CASSKGAGEYTDTQYF. CDR3 nucleotides: TGTGCCAGCAGCAAAGGCGCGGGAGAATACACAGATACGCAGTATTTT.

The chain employs TRBV3-1 (or the pseudogene TRBV3-2) and TRBJ2-7; D possibly corresponds to TRBD1 (5 bases). The CDR3 loop spans 15 amino acids. With 1 base removed from V and 3 bases from J, the gap between germline ends came to 13 bases. Germline CDR1 and CDR2: LGHDT and YNNKEL (reference sequence). CDR3 in amino acids: CASSQVRQGYYEQYF. The CDR3 region has the DNA TGTGCCAGCAGCCAAGTGAGGCAGGGCTACTACGAGCAGTACTTC.

The gene calls are TRBV28 and TRBJ1-6; D gene ambiguous. The germline CDR1 and CDR2 sequences are MDHEN and SYDVKM. This CDR3 has 15 residues. V lost 9 bases and J lost 10, with 22 bases in between. CDR3 coding DNA: TGTGCCAGTCGGCAAACCCTCGGCGGAGCCTCACCCCTCCACTTT. Encoded protein: CASRQTLGGASPLHF.

This clone is a singleton in its sample. J is TRBJ1-1 and V is TRBV19; 7 bases match TRBD1. V lost 3 bases and J lost 0; bases outside the gene matches: 4. Germline V gives CDR1 LNHDA, CDR2 SQIVND (reference sequence). This CDR3 has 15 residues. In DNA, the CDR3 is TGTGCCAGTAGTATCCGGACAGGCTTGAACACTGAAGCTTTCTTT. This codes for CASSIRTGLNTEAFF.

The chain recombines TRBV6-6 with TRBJ1-4; 7 bases match TRBD1. The CDR3 extends over 15 amino acids. Losses at the gene ends were 4 bases for V and 3 bases for J; bases not matched to a gene: 5. CDR1 and CDR2 (germline): MNHNY, SVGAGI (reference sequence). The CDR3 sequence is CASSSETGSNEKLFF. As DNA, the CDR3 is TGTGCCAGCAGTTCGGAGACAGGGTCTAATGAAAAACTGTTTTTT.

The J gene is TRBJ1-2, the V gene TRBV7-8; D is unclear. The germline V gene encodes CDR1 SGHVS and CDR2 FQNEAQ. The CDR3 has 12 amino acids. V shed 5 bases and J shed 2 bases, with 6 bases lying between them. CDR3 nucleotide sequence: TGTGCCAGCAGCCCTCCCAACTATGGCTACACCTTC. Its translation is CASSPPNYGYTF.

V is TRBV2 and J is TRBJ2-1; D unresolved. The germline gives CDR1 SNHLY, CDR2 FYNNEI. V shed 4 bases and J shed 7 bases, with 20 bases lying between them. The CDR3 totals 16 residues. The CDR3, as DNA: TGTGCCAGCAGTGGGCTCTCGGTGCAGGTTCGGAATGAGCAGTTCTTC. Encoded protein: CASSGLSVQVRNEQFF.

This clone was detected only once. The chain is built from TRBV27 and TRBJ2-7; 10 bases map to TRBD2. V lost 3 bases to trimming and J lost 5 bases; unmatched junction nucleotides: 7. This CDR3 has 15 residues. The germline V gene has CDR1 MNHEY and CDR2 SMNVEV (reference sequence). The CDR3 DNA follows: TGTGCCAGCAGTTTTAGAGCGGGGGGGAAAGACGAGCAGTACTTC. Residues: CASSFRAGGKDEQYF.

By share, this clone counts as medium-sized. The gene calls are TRBV5-5 and TRBJ1-1, with TRBD1 matching over 7 bases. Germline CDR1 is SGHKS and CDR2 is YYEKEE (reference sequence). CDR3 length: 15 amino acids. J was trimmed by 1 base and V by 4 bases; bases with no gene match: 7. The CDR3 DNA reads TGTGCCAGCAGCCAAGGGACAGCCCCGAACACTGAAGCTTTCTTT. Translated: CASSQGTAPNTEAFF.

The chain joins TRBV3-1 (or the pseudogene TRBV3-2) to TRBJ2-1, with D tentatively TRBD1 (6 bases). Germline-derived CDR1 and CDR2 are LGHDT and YNNKEL (reference sequence). The V gene lost 4 bases and the J gene lost 7 bases, with 17 bases spanning the gap. The CDR3 extends over 15 amino acids. CDR3 sequence: CASSPEGVLRNEQFF. In nucleotides, the CDR3 is TGTGCCAGCAGCCCCGAGGGGGTTCTGCGGAATGAGCAGTTCTTC.

This chain connects TRBV3-1 (or the pseudogene TRBV3-2) to TRBJ2-3, with D possibly being TRBD1 (6 bases). V was trimmed by 3 bases and J by 0 bases, leaving 16 bases between them. Germline CDR1 is LGHDT and CDR2 is YNNKEL (reference sequence). This CDR3 is 17 amino acids long. CDR3: CASSQDRDTASTDTQYF. In nucleotides, the CDR3 is TGTGCCAGCAGCCAGGACCGGGACACGGCTAGCACAGATACGCAGTATTTT.